These 29 T cell receptor beta chains were sequenced from one sample in a study of blood T cell repertoires in COVID-19. The method was immunoSEQ multiplex PCR; TCRdb's version includes in-frame clones alone and lacks a portion of them. The data show 60,000 to 85,000 clones, about 90% seen once. The specimen was peripheral blood. The receptors were sampled from a woman at least 80 years old with active or convalescent COVID-19.

This clone appeared a single time. The V gene is TRBV3-1 (or the pseudogene TRBV3-2), the J gene TRBJ2-3, with D perhaps TRBD2 (7 bases). Looked up from germline, CDR1 is LGHDT and CDR2 is YNNKEL (reference sequence). The CDR3 is made up of 16 amino acids. The V end was cut by 2 bases, the J end by 3 bases, with 15 bases between. The CDR3 DNA follows: TGTGCCAGCAGCCAACGGGGAGGGGGTGGAACAGATACGCAGTATTTT. This translates into CASSQRGGGGTDTQYF.

The V call is TRBV1, the J call TRBJ2-1; the D call of TRBD2 is as the table states it, not checked on the DNA. TRBV1 is described as a pseudogene. The CDR3 is 16 residues long. This chain's CDR3 is CTSNQGDYHRDNEQFF. In DNA form, the CDR3 reads TGCACCAGCAACCAAGGGGACTATCATCGGGACAATGAGCAGTTCTTC.

This clone was observed a single time. This chain uses TRBV6-5 with TRBJ1-1; 7 bases align to TRBD1. Germline V lookup: CDR1 MNHEY, CDR2 SVGAGI. V shed 4 bases and J 5 bases; nucleotides not matched to a gene: 10. The CDR3 covers 15 residues. The CDR3 DNA sequence: TGTGCCAGCAGTTCCCCCAACAGGGGTCTAACTGAAGCTTTCTTT. Translating it yields CASSSPNRGLTEAFF.

This sequence joins TRBV6-1 and TRBJ1-4; the D is unclear. Per the germline V gene, CDR1 is MNHNS and CDR2 is SASEGT. This CDR3 spans 11 amino acids. Trimming shortened V by 5 bases and J by 6 bases, and 4 bases separated the two germline ends. The CDR3 DNA sequence: TGTGCCAGCAGTCGGGATGAAAAACTGTTTTTT. The encoded protein is CASSRDEKLFF.

The gene calls are TRBV19 and TRBJ1-2; 7 nucleotides match TRBD1. Losses at the gene ends were 4 bases for V and 5 bases for J; bases not matched to a gene: 13. This CDR3 has 16 amino acids. The germline V gene has CDR1 LNHDA and CDR2 SQIVND (reference sequence). The CDR3 region has the DNA TGTGCCAGTAGTAGAGACAGGGCCTCCGGGGGGTATGGCTACACCTTC. It codes for CASSRDRASGGYGYTF.

This clone was found once. The chain joins TRBV5-4 to TRBJ1-1; a possible D gene is TRBD1 (6 bases). V was trimmed by 2 bases and J by 1 base, leaving 9 bases between them. Germline V lookup: CDR1 SGHNT, CDR2 YYREEE (reference sequence). This CDR3 is 14 amino acids long. For the CDR3, the DNA is TGTGCCAGCAGCTTTTACAGGGAGAACACTGAAGCTTTCTTT. It is translated as CASSFYRENTEAFF.

This clone was seen more than once but under ten times. This rearrangement joins TRBV10-3 to TRBJ2-2; 7 bases align to TRBD1. Germline V CDR1 and CDR2: ENHRY, SYGVKD. V shed 3 bases and J 4 bases; nucleotides not matched to a gene: 8. The CDR3 spans 16 residues. CDR3 protein: CAISDLRDRVTGELFF. The CDR3 DNA reads as TGTGCCATCAGTGATTTGCGAGACAGGGTCACCGGGGAGCTGTTTTTT.

J is TRBJ2-7 and V is TRBV7-6; D remains ambiguous. The CDR3 consists of 16 residues. Looked up from germline, CDR1 is SGHVS and CDR2 is FNYEAQ. Trimming pared 0 bases from V and 4 bases from J, leaving 16 bases between. The chain's CDR3 is CASSLALRSPFYEQYF. CDR3 nucleotide sequence: TGTGCCAGCAGCTTAGCGCTGAGGAGCCCCTTTTACGAGCAGTACTTC.

V is TRBV5-4 and J is TRBJ2-2, with 8 nucleotides matching TRBD2. Germline-derived CDR1 and CDR2 are SGHNT and YYREEE (reference sequence). The CDR3 loop spans 15 amino acids. The ends lost 1 base at V and 3 bases at J; junction bases unmatched: 2. The CDR3 is CASSLSGSYTGELFF. CDR3 nucleotides: TGTGCCAGCAGCTTGAGCGGGAGTTACACCGGGGAGCTGTTTTTT.

The J gene is TRBJ1-5, the V gene TRBV19; D not certain. CDR3 length: 13 amino acids. The germline V gene encodes CDR1 LNHDA and CDR2 SQIVND (reference sequence). V shed 3 bases and J shed 4 bases, with 7 bases lying between them. The CDR3 DNA sequence: TGTGCCAGTAGTATCTCGGAGAATCAGCCCCAGCATTTT. It yields the protein CASSISENQPQHF.

The chain combines TRBV6-5 with TRBJ1-1; 9 bases agree with TRBD1. Germline CDR1 is MNHEY and CDR2 is SVGAGI. The CDR3 has 15 amino acids. The V gene end was trimmed by 5 bases and the J gene end by 2 bases; junction bases not matched to a gene: 6. CDR3 amino acids: CASSTWTGENTEAFF. CDR3 in DNA: TGTGCCAGCAGTACCTGGACAGGGGAAAACACTGAAGCTTTCTTT.

The genes are TRBV10-3 and TRBJ1-1, with TRBD1 matching over 7 bases. The CDR3 spans 13 residues. Germline loops: CDR1 ENHRY, CDR2 SYGVKD. V trimming: 7 bases; J trimming: 5 bases; junction bases outside the gene matches: 7. CDR3 region: CAITRDRGTEAFF. The CDR3, as DNA: TGTGCCATCACCCGGGACAGAGGTACTGAAGCTTTCTTT.

The chain carries TRBV4-3 and TRBJ2-2; no clear D gene. The CDR3 is 13 amino acids. CDR1 is LGHNA, CDR2 YSLEER, per germline. The germline V and J ends were trimmed by 0 bases and 6 bases, with 5 bases remaining between them. The CDR3 DNA reads as TGCGCCAGCAGCCAAGACCGGGCCGGGGAGCTGTTTTTT. Translated: CASSQDRAGELFF.

The sample holds one count of this clone. This sequence joins TRBV5-1 and TRBJ2-5; TRBD2 matches 7 bases. The germline V gene has CDR1 SGHRS and CDR2 YFSETQ. V shed 3 bases and J 5 bases; nucleotides not matched to a gene: 7. CDR3 length equals 14 residues. The DNA for the CDR3 is TGCGCCAGCAGCTCGGCTAGCGGTGGTGAGACCCAGTACTTC. Its protein is CASSSASGGETQYF.

The gene calls are TRBV19 and TRBJ1-1, with TRBD1 matching over 8 bases. CDR1 is LNHDA, CDR2 SQIVND, per germline (reference sequence). Trimming took 5 bases from V and 1 from J; bases not matched to a gene: 15. This CDR3 region has 18 residues. CDR3 sequence: CASSGGPSDRGRNTEAFF. The CDR3 coding sequence is TGTGCCAGTAGTGGGGGGCCCAGTGACAGGGGCCGGAACACTGAAGCTTTCTTT.

This chain links TRBV23-1 with TRBJ1-1; 11 bases match TRBD1. TRBV23-1 qualifies as an ORF whose function is uncertain. Unmatched junction bases numbered 9, after V lost 6 bases and J lost 3 bases. This CDR3 spans 16 amino acids. CDR3 bases: TGCGCCAGCAGCCTAAGGTGGGACAGGGGGTACACTGAAGCTTTCTTT. This translates into CASSLRWDRGYTEAFF.

The genes are TRBV7-2 and TRBJ1-2; D call uncertain. Germline V gene lookup returns CDR1 SGHTA and CDR2 FQGNSA. Trimming stripped 1 base from V and 4 bases from J, with 7 bases between. The CDR3 sequence is 13 residues long. The CDR3 nucleotides read TGTGCCAGCAGCTTAGGAAACAGCTATGGCTACACCTTC. This translates into CASSLGNSYGYTF.

V is TRBV6-5 and J is TRBJ1-2; 7 bases map to TRBD1. Per germline, CDR1 MNHEY and CDR2 SVGAGI. This CDR3 is built from 13 residues. Trimming cost V 4 bases and J 4 bases; bases outside gene matches: 3. CDR3 region: CASSWAGGYGYTF. The CDR3 nucleotides are TGTGCCAGCAGTTGGGCAGGGGGCTATGGCTACACCTTC.

The chain joins TRBV11-3 to TRBJ2-5, with a possible D match to TRBD2 (6 bases). Trimming took off 5 bases at V and 5 bases at J, with 12 bases between the two ends. This CDR3 spans 13 amino acids. Per the germline V gene, CDR1 is SGHNT and CDR2 is YENEEA. The CDR3 region is CASSRGGFETQYF. The CDR3 DNA reads as TGTGCCAGCAGCCGGGGAGGATTCGAGACCCAGTACTTC. The full variable domain, its missing parts supplied by reference TRBV11-3 and TRBJ2-5, is EAGVVQSPRYKIIEKKQPVAFWCNPISGHNTLYWYLQNLGQGPELLIRYENEEAVDDSQLPKDRFSAERLKGVDSTLKIQPAELGDSAVYLCASSRGGFETQYFGPGTRLLVL.

The V and J genes are TRBV6-5 and TRBJ2-1, with a tentative D call TRBD2 (6 bases). Trimming removed 2 bases at V and 6 bases at J, with 14 bases between. This CDR3 has 15 amino acids. The germline CDR1 and CDR2 sequences are MNHEY and SVGAGI. Here the CDR3 reads CASSYEGLGGNEQFF. The CDR3 DNA is TGTGCCAGCAGTTACGAGGGGCTGGGGGGCAATGAGCAGTTCTTC.

V is TRBV5-1 and J is TRBJ1-4, with TRBD1 identical over 7 bases. CDR3 length: 15 residues. Germline lookup yields CDR1 SGHRS and CDR2 YFSETQ. The V segment lost 1 base and the J segment 8 bases; nucleotides outside the gene matches: 8. The CDR3 here is CASSLYPGDSEKLFF. CDR3 coding DNA: TGCGCCAGCAGCTTGTATCCAGGGGACAGCGAAAAACTGTTTTTT.

V gene TRBV24-1 combines with J gene TRBJ2-5; TRBD2 might be the D (7 bases). Germline V CDR1 and CDR2: KGHDR, SFDVKD. V shed 3 bases and J shed 4 bases, with 11 bases lying between them. This CDR3 is 14 amino acids long. This CDR3 is CATSDRRGAETQYF. In DNA form, the CDR3 reads TGTGCCACCAGTGATCGCCGGGGGGCAGAGACCCAGTACTTC.

This chain uses TRBV19 with TRBJ1-1; D might be TRBD1 (5 bases). V was cut by 7 bases and J by 7 bases, with 13 bases left in between. This CDR3 comprises 12 residues. The germline CDR1 and CDR2 sequences are LNHDA and SQIVND (reference sequence). The CDR3: CASMLRGSEAFF. The CDR3 nucleotides read TGTGCCAGTATGTTGCGGGGCAGTGAAGCTTTCTTT.

V usage is TRBV7-2 and J usage is TRBJ1-1, with D possibly being TRBD1 (5 bases). The germline gives CDR1 SGHTA, CDR2 FQGNSA. The CDR3 length is 14 residues. V was shortened by 2 bases and J by 5 bases, with 12 bases between the two germline ends. CDR3 loop: CASSLNAGLTEAFF. The CDR3, as DNA: TGTGCCAGCAGCTTAAATGCGGGGCTGACTGAAGCTTTCTTT.

The CDR3 region is CASSIDATGGIAGNTIYF. The CDR3 nucleotides read TGTGCCAGTAGTATAGACGCAACAGGGGGAATTGCTGGAAACACCATATATTTT. The rearrangement uses TRBV19 and TRBJ1-3; 8 bases map to TRBD1. The junction had 9 bases not matched to a gene; V was cut back by 0 bases and J by 2 bases. Germline CDR1 is LNHDA and CDR2 is SQIVND (reference sequence). The CDR3 runs 18 residues.

This rearrangement joins TRBV11-2 to TRBJ1-6; 7 bases map to TRBD1. Trimming cost V 5 bases and J 7 bases; bases outside gene matches: 8. Germline CDR1 and CDR2: SGHAT and FQNNGV. The CDR3 spans 15 residues. CDR3 nucleotide sequence: TGTGCCAGCAGCGGATACAGGGGTCAAAATTCACCCCTCCACTTT. Residues: CASSGYRGQNSPLHF.

This clone turned up a few times. The V gene is TRBV7-2, the J gene TRBJ1-5; D may be TRBD1 (6 bases). This CDR3 is 16 amino acids long. The V end was cut by 0 bases, the J end by 3 bases, with 12 bases between. The germline CDR1 and CDR2 sequences are SGHTA and FQGNSA. The CDR3 is CASSLAPGVANQPQHF. The CDR3 coding sequence is TGTGCCAGCAGCTTAGCACCAGGGGTGGCCAATCAGCCCCAGCATTTT.

The V gene is TRBV18, the J gene TRBJ2-2, with D uncertain. V was trimmed by 0 bases and J by 7 bases, leaving 9 bases between them. The CDR3 contains 14 residues. Germline-derived CDR1 and CDR2 are KGHSH and LQKENI. The CDR3 spells CASSPPSKHGELFF. The DNA of the CDR3 is TGTGCCAGCTCACCACCGTCGAAGCACGGGGAGCTGTTTTTT.

V usage is TRBV2 and J usage is TRBJ1-5; TRBD1 is a possible D gene (5 bases). The CDR3 covers 13 residues. Per the germline V gene, CDR1 is SNHLY and CDR2 is FYNNEI. V was cut by 7 bases and J by 5 bases, with 12 bases left in between. DNA for the CDR3: TGTGCCAGCAAGAGTGCAGGGTATCAGCCCCAGCATTTT. It is translated as CASKSAGYQPQHF.